Presented here are 30 T cell receptor beta chains from one specimen sequenced in a study of blood T cell repertoires in COVID-19. The table came from immunoSEQ multiplex PCR; TCRdb's copy has only in-frame clones and leaves some out. The table has roughly 200,000 clones, 85% to 90% seen once; the top ten hold approximately 6.2%. Sequenced material: peripheral blood. These receptors were collected from a man aged 55 to 70 who had recovered from COVID-19.

The gene calls are TRBV7-8 and TRBJ2-1; 9 bases map to TRBD1. The CDR3 consists of 19 residues. Germline values: CDR1 SGHVS, CDR2 FQNEAQ. V dropped 1 base and J dropped 5; count of bases not matched to a gene: 15. The CDR3 DNA reads as TGTGCCAGCAGCTTAGGTACGCCATACGGGACAGGGAGGGACAATGAGCAGTTCTTC. Residues: CASSLGTPYGTGRDNEQFF.

V usage is TRBV4-3 and J usage is TRBJ1-5, with unresolved D. The CDR3 is 13 residues long. V was trimmed by 0 bases and J by 6 bases, leaving 6 bases between them. Germline V gene lookup returns CDR1 LGHNA and CDR2 YSLEER. The DNA for the CDR3 is TGCGCCAGCAGCCAAGACGAGGGTCAGCCCCAGCATTTT. Its protein is CASSQDEGQPQHF.

This chain connects TRBV6-5 to TRBJ2-1; perhaps TRBD2 as D (5 bases). This CDR3 has 12 amino acids. V gave up 0 bases and J gave up 8 bases, with 5 bases separating them. Germline lookup yields CDR1 MNHEY and CDR2 SVGAGI. CDR3 DNA: TGTGCCAGCAGTTACTCCGGGGATGAGCAGTTCTTC. Translated: CASSYSGDEQFF.

A single count supports this clone. V is TRBV5-1 and J is TRBJ2-2, with D tentatively TRBD1 (6 bases). V lost 1 base and J lost 7, with 20 bases in between. CDR1 and CDR2 (germline): SGHRS, YFSETQ. The length of the CDR3 is 17 residues. This CDR3 is CASSLPRGGEVIGELFF. The CDR3, as DNA: TGCGCCAGCAGCTTGCCCCGTGGGGGCGAGGTAATCGGGGAGCTGTTTTTT.

V gene TRBV6-6 combines with J gene TRBJ2-2, with 10 nucleotides matching TRBD2. This CDR3 has 15 residues. With 5 bases clipped from V and 0 bases from J, the junction kept 0 bases outside the gene matches. CDR1 is MNHNY, CDR2 SVGAGI, per germline (reference sequence). CDR3 DNA sequence: TGTGCCAGCAGTCTAGCGGGAGCGAACACCGGGGAGCTGTTTTTT. Encoded protein: CASSLAGANTGELFF.

This chain connects TRBV6-6 to TRBJ2-5; 9 positions match TRBD2. This CDR3 spans 19 amino acids. The trim removed 5 bases at V and 3 bases at J, leaving 19 bases unmatched. The germline CDR1 and CDR2 sequences are MNHNY and SVGAGI (reference sequence). In nucleotides, the CDR3 is TGTGCCAGCAGTCCGTGGAGGAATTTAGCGGGAGAGGGGAAAGAGACCCAGTACTTC. The encoded protein is CASSPWRNLAGEGKETQYF.

The V call is TRBV7-7, the J call TRBJ2-5, with 9 bases matching TRBD1. CDR1 and CDR2 from the germline V gene are SSHAT and FNYEAQ (reference sequence). The J segment lost 3 bases and the V segment lost 7 bases, leaving 9 bases of the junction unmatched. The CDR3 is 15 amino acids. DNA of the CDR3: TGTGCCAGCACGGAGACCGGGACAGGGAAAGAGACCCAGTACTTC. Translating gives CASTETGTGKETQYF.

This clone turned up a few times. The V gene is TRBV4-1, the J gene TRBJ1-5, with D unresolved. The CDR3 has 16 residues. Germline CDR1 MGHRA, CDR2 YSYEKL. V shed 6 bases and J shed 1 base, with 16 bases lying between them. CDR3 sequence reads: CASSHLGGMSNQPQHF. The CDR3 nucleotides read TGCGCCAGCAGTCACTTGGGAGGAATGAGCAATCAGCCCCAGCATTTT.

This clone appeared once. The V and J genes are TRBV11-2 and TRBJ2-3, with D possibly TRBD2 on 6 matching bases. Germline loops: CDR1 SGHAT, CDR2 FQNNGV. This CDR3 region has 16 residues. Trimming left V 5 bases short and J 0 bases short, with 15 bases between. This chain's CDR3 is CASSLGSSASTDTQYF. For the CDR3, the DNA is TGTGCCAGCAGCCTGGGGTCTAGCGCTAGCACAGATACGCAGTATTTT.

This chain uses TRBV5-4 with TRBJ2-3, with TRBD2 identical over 9 bases. The germline V gene has CDR1 SGHNT and CDR2 YYREEE (reference sequence). The CDR3 spans 19 residues. Trimming took 2 bases from V and 0 from J; bases not matched to a gene: 13. CDR3 in amino acids: CASSLGGAGGGPSTDTQYF. CDR3 in DNA: TGTGCCAGCAGCTTAGGGGGAGCGGGGGGAGGGCCTAGCACAGATACGCAGTATTTT. The entire variable domain, with the rest obtained from reference TRBV5-4 and TRBJ2-3, is as follows: ETGVTQSPTHLIKTRGQQVTLRCSSQSGHNTVSWYQQALGQGPQFIFQYYREEENGRGNFPPRFSGLQFPNYSSELNVNALELDDSALYLCASSLGGAGGGPSTDTQYFGPGTRLTVL.

This chain links TRBV3-1 (or the pseudogene TRBV3-2) with TRBJ1-6; TRBD1 matches 7 bases. CDR1 LGHDT and CDR2 YNNKEL come from the germline V gene (reference sequence). V shed 4 bases, J shed 6 bases, and the junction held 6 bases outside the gene matches. CDR3 length: 15 amino acids. The CDR3 DNA is TGTGCCAGCAGCCCCGGACAGGCCTTTAATTCACCCCTCCACTTT. Its translation: CASSPGQAFNSPLHF.

This chain joins TRBV2 and TRBJ2-7; weak D call: TRBD1 (5 bases). This CDR3 contains 14 residues. The germline gives CDR1 SNHLY, CDR2 FYNNEI. V dropped 0 bases and J dropped 9 bases, with 15 bases sitting between them. In nucleotides, the CDR3 is TGTGCCAGCAGTGAAGCGAGTGGGGCCCAGGGGCAGTACTTC. It encodes CASSEASGAQGQYF. The full variable domain, completed using reference TRBV2 and TRBJ2-7, is EPEVTQTPSHQVTQMGQEVILRCVPISNHLYFYWYRQILGQKVEFLVSFYNNEISEKSEIFDDQFSVERPDGSNFTLKIRSTKLEDSAMYFCASSEASGAQGQYFGPGTRLTVT.

This clone was detected once. The chain carries TRBV19 and TRBJ2-7, with TRBD1 matching 7 bases. The CDR3 is 15 amino acids. Trimming took 5 bases from V and 0 from J; bases not matched to a gene: 7. Germline CDR1 LNHDA, CDR2 SQIVND (reference sequence). CDR3 bases: TGTGCCAGTAGTCCCCGCCAGGGGGTCTCCTACGAGCAGTACTTC. Protein: CASSPRQGVSYEQYF.

This chain uses TRBV19 with TRBJ2-1; 8 bases match TRBD1. This CDR3 has 15 amino acids. CDR1 LNHDA and CDR2 SQIVND come from the germline V gene (reference sequence). The ends lost 3 bases at V and 6 bases at J; junction bases unmatched: 7. The CDR3 region has the DNA TGTGCCAGTAGTATCCCCGACAGGGGTTCCAATGAGCAGTTCTTC. This codes for CASSIPDRGSNEQFF. Full variable domain (missing parts from reference TRBV19 and TRBJ2-1): DGGITQSPKYLFRKEGQNVTLSCEQNLNHDAMYWYRQDPGQGLRLIYYSQIVNDFQKGDIAEGYSVSREKKESFPLTVTSAQKNPTAFYLCASSIPDRGSNEQFFGPGTRLTVL.

Concerning this clone itself: The junction departs from the called germline gene at one end, perhaps through a read error. The V call is TRBV19, the J call TRBJ2-1; D might be TRBD1 (5 bases). This CDR3 spans 9 amino acids. Germline loops: CDR1 LNHDA, CDR2 SQIVND (reference sequence). The CDR3 bases are TGTGCCGTGGGGCAGGTTCAGGTCTTC. Amino acid sequence: CAVGQVQVF.

The rearrangement joins TRBV7-3 to TRBJ2-5; weak D call: TRBD2 (5 bases). CDR3 size: 14 residues. CDR1 and CDR2 from the germline V gene are SGHTA and FQGTGA. V gave up 0 bases and J gave up 4 bases, with 9 bases separating them. The DNA for the CDR3 is TGTGCCAGCAGCTTAACGGGAGCAGGAGAGACCCAGTACTTC. It encodes CASSLTGAGETQYF.

The V gene is TRBV11-2, the J gene TRBJ2-3; D possibly corresponds to TRBD2 (5 bases). The germline V gene encodes CDR1 SGHAT and CDR2 FQNNGV. Trimming pared 5 bases from V and 0 bases from J, leaving 15 bases between. The CDR3 sequence is 16 residues long. CDR3 sequence (DNA): TGTGCCAGCAGCCGCACACACGCGGGCAGCACAGATACGCAGTATTTT. It yields the protein CASSRTHAGSTDTQYF.

The chain recombines TRBV9 with TRBJ2-7; D may be TRBD2 (5 bases). This CDR3 region has 16 residues. V was trimmed by 4 bases and J by 2 bases, leaving 19 bases between them. CDR1 and CDR2 (germline): SGDLS, YYNGEE. The CDR3 DNA is TGTGCCAGCAGCCCCCTAGGAGGCTCTAGCACCTACGAGCAGTACTTC. Amino acids: CASSPLGGSSTYEQYF.

The chain joins TRBV24-1 to TRBJ2-2; no clear D gene. Germline CDR1 and CDR2: KGHDR and SFDVKD. The CDR3 spans 15 residues. V lost 5 bases and J lost 2, with 11 bases in between. CDR3 DNA: TGTGCCACCAGTGCCGCAGGCCAAAACACCGGGGAGCTGTTTTTT. Its translation is CATSAAGQNTGELFF.

This clone was seen a handful of times. The CDR3 loop is CASSSPGLAGNEQYF. CDR3 DNA sequence: TGTGCCAGCTCATCCCCGGGACTAGCGGGAAACGAGCAGTACTTC. V and J are TRBV18 and TRBJ2-7; 13 bases line up with TRBD2. This CDR3 has 15 residues. CDR1 is KGHSH, CDR2 LQKENI, per germline. J lost 5 bases, V lost 5 bases, and 6 bases had no gene match.

V is TRBV6-6 and J is TRBJ2-7; TRBD1 aligns across 9 bases. Germline loops: CDR1 MNHNY, CDR2 SVGAGI (reference sequence). The CDR3 covers 15 residues. V lost 6 bases and J lost 7; bases outside the gene matches: 13. CDR3 nucleotides: TGTGCCAGCAGCTTACTACCGGGACAGGGAGGTGAGCAGTACTTC. Amino acid sequence: CASSLLPGQGGEQYF.

The gene calls are TRBV21-1 and TRBJ2-4; whether TRBD1, the table's D call, matches the DNA was not checked. TRBV21-1 is deemed a pseudogene. This CDR3 has 9 residues. The DNA for the CDR3 is TGTGCCAGCAGCAAAGACTCAGGCTTC. It codes for CASSKDSGF.

The rearrangement joins TRBV3-1 (or the pseudogene TRBV3-2) to TRBJ1-1; the D gene is possibly TRBD1 (6 bases). V gave up 4 bases and J gave up 0 bases, with 9 bases separating them. The CDR3 consists of 14 residues. Per the germline V gene, CDR1 is LGHDT and CDR2 is YNNKEL (reference sequence). CDR3 bases: TGTGCCAGCAGCCCCCGGACAGTGAACACTGAAGCTTTCTTT. As protein: CASSPRTVNTEAFF.

This clone was detected a few times. The chain employs TRBV27 and TRBJ1-2; possibly TRBD1 for D (5 bases). CDR1 is MNHEY, CDR2 SMNVEV, per germline (reference sequence). CDR3 length: 16 amino acids. V lost 4 bases and J lost 5, with 20 bases in between. The CDR3 region has the DNA TGTGCCAGCAGTTCCCCGACCGGAGGGGCGCTTTATGGCTACACCTTC. This codes for CASSSPTGGALYGYTF.

The chain combines TRBV10-1 with TRBJ2-3; 8 bases are shared with TRBD2. This CDR3 has 16 residues. Germline CDR1 WNHNN, CDR2 SYGVQD (reference sequence). V lost 4 bases and J lost 0; bases outside the gene matches: 6. The CDR3 sequence: CASSGTSRTSTDTQYF. The CDR3 nucleotides are TGCGCCAGCAGTGGGACTAGCCGCACTAGCACAGATACGCAGTATTTT.

The genes are TRBV19 and TRBJ2-3; D not resolved. Per the germline V gene, CDR1 is LNHDA and CDR2 is SQIVND (reference sequence). This CDR3 comprises 13 residues. The V gene lost 4 bases and the J gene lost 1 base, with 6 bases spanning the gap. The chain's CDR3 is CASSSSGTDTQYF. The CDR3 DNA reads TGTGCCAGTAGTAGCAGCGGCACAGATACGCAGTATTTT. The full variable domain, completed using reference TRBV19 and TRBJ2-3, is DGGITQSPKYLFRKEGQNVTLSCEQNLNHDAMYWYRQDPGQGLRLIYYSQIVNDFQKGDIAEGYSVSREKKESFPLTVTSAQKNPTAFYLCASSSSGTDTQYFGPGTRLTVL.

V is TRBV7-3 and J is TRBJ1-6; D remains ambiguous. V was cut by 4 bases and J by 4 bases, with 2 bases left in between. CDR3 size: 12 residues. The germline V gene encodes CDR1 SGHTA and CDR2 FQGTGA. Here the CDR3 reads CASSSYNSPLHF. CDR3 sequence (DNA): TGTGCCAGCAGCTCATATAATTCACCCCTCCACTTT.

This chain links TRBV6-5 with TRBJ2-5; no reliable D call. The CDR3 consists of 10 residues. Germline V lookup: CDR1 MNHEY, CDR2 SVGAGI. Between the trimmed V and J ends, which lost 8 bases and 7 bases, there was a span of 8 bases. CDR3 region: CASESGTQYF. CDR3 nucleotide sequence: TGTGCCAGCGAGTCAGGGACCCAGTACTTC.

The J gene is TRBJ1-1, the V gene TRBV15; weak D call: TRBD1 (6 bases). V lost 7 bases and J lost 4, with 16 bases in between. The CDR3 is 14 residues long. CDR1 LNHNV and CDR2 YYDKDF come from the germline V gene (reference sequence). The CDR3 reads CATTAQGLITEAFF. CDR3 DNA sequence: TGTGCCACCACCGCACAGGGTTTAATCACTGAAGCTTTCTTT.

The V gene is TRBV4-2, the J gene TRBJ1-1; 7 bases line up with TRBD1. V trimming: 4 bases; J trimming: 0 bases; junction bases outside the gene matches: 8. The CDR3 covers 16 residues. Germline CDR1 reads LGHNA; CDR2 reads YNFKEQ. The CDR3 reads CASSLTGSSMNTEAFF. The CDR3 nucleotides are TGTGCCAGCAGCCTGACAGGGTCTTCCATGAACACTGAAGCTTTCTTT.